The source of this TCR beta chain is a study of blood T cell repertoires in COVID-19. Study-wide context: The study drew acute and convalescent COVID-19 samples from the United States, Italy and Spain. T cells, B-cell-depleted T cells, or PBMCs supplied cDNA or gDNA.

How the authors handled the data: Nucleated cell number was recorded as an estimate derived from reference gene primer amplification. Data came from immunoSEQ multiplex PCR; TCRdb stores just in-frame clones and leaves some out. V, J and clone size are taken as reported in that table, and D and trimming were inferred from the DNA itself. Of 250,000 or so clones in the sample, approximately 90% were seen once. Germline CDR1 GTSNPN, CDR2 SVGIG (reference sequence). Germline trimming cut 0 bases from V and 6 bases from J; bases unmatched to any gene: 1. The CDR3 is 13 amino acids. Researchers sorted participants into cohorts using their self-reported clinical history.

This chain joins TRBV30 and TRBJ1-4, with TRBD1 matching over 7 bases. Material for sequencing was PBMCs or T cells enriched from blood (not recorded which). The sequence was obtained from a man aged 40-49 years who had been exposed to COVID-19. In DNA form, the CDR3 reads TGTGCCTGGAGTGTAGGGGGCGATGAAAAACTGTTTTTT. Its protein is CAWSVGGDEKLFF.